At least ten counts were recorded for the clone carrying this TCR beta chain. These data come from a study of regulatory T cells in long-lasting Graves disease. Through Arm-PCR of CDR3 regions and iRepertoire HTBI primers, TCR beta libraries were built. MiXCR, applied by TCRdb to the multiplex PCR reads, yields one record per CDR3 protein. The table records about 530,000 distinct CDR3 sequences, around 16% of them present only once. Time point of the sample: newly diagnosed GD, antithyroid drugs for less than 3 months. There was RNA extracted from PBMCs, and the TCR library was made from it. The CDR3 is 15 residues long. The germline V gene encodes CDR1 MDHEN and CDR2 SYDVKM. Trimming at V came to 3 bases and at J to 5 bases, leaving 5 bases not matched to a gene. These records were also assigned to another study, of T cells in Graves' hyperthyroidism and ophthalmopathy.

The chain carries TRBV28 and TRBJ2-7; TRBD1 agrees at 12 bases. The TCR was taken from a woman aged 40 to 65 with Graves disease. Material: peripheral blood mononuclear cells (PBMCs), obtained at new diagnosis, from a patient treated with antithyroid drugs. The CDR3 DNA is TGTGCCAGCAGTTTCCGGGGACAGGGGGCTCACGAGCAGTACTTC. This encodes CASSFRGQGAHEQYF.